The 9 T cell receptor beta chains presented below share a single source sample, sequenced in a study of T cells in women clearing cervical HPV infection. Using immunoSEQ multiplex PCR, the repertoire was profiled, and TCRdb retains in-frame clones only, with some absent. The record lists fewer than 35,000 clones, of which the ten most abundant hold about 3.1%. Sequenced sample: blood buffy coat. These receptors all come from a woman between 18 and 69 years old with a cervical HPV16 infection that either progressed to CIN3+ or cleared (not recorded which).

As regards this clone: The CDR3 end falls 3 residues outside the read, so it is completed with the germline J gene. The rearrangement joins TRBV7-2 to TRBJ2-3; tentative D call: TRBD1 (5 bases). The CDR3 extends over 15 amino acids. CDR1 is SGHTA and CDR2 is FQGNSA in the germline V gene. The CDR3 protein is CASSSERRGWGTQYF. The sequenced CDR3 bases are TGTGCCAGCAGCTCTGAGCGAAGGGGATGGGGCACG.

This clone is medium-sized by frequency. The read comes to an end 3 residues before the CDR3 does, leaving the germline J gene to fill in the end. The V call is TRBV18, the J call TRBJ1-2; 8 nucleotides align to TRBD1. This CDR3 region has 16 residues. CDR1 and CDR2 (germline): KGHSH, LQKENI. Incomplete CDR3 DNA: TGTGCCAGCTCACCACTGGACAGGGTAGTCCTCTGGGGC. This codes for CASSPLDRVVLWG. The CDR3 as a whole reads CASSPLDRVVLWGYTF.

Turning to this clone: The CDR3 end lies 3 residues beyond the end of the read and is filled in from the germline J gene. The chain uses TRBV4-1 and TRBJ1-3, with D perhaps TRBD1 (5 bases). Per the germline V gene, CDR1 is MGHRA and CDR2 is YSYEKL. This CDR3 spans 17 amino acids. The V gene lost 4 bases and the J gene lost 0 bases, with 16 bases spanning the gap. The part of the CDR3 DNA that was read is TGCGCCAGCAGCCCGACTTACAGGCTGAGCTCTGGAAACACC. This encodes CASSPTYRLSSGNT. The entire CDR3 protein reads CASSPTYRLSSGNTIYF.

Note on this clone: The CDR3 is cut off 3 residues early in the read; its end comes from the germline J gene. The sample carries other DNA sequences with the same CDR3. V and J are TRBV19 and TRBJ1-3, with D hard to call. Trimming removed 7 bases from V and 0 bases from J, with 10 bases in between. This CDR3 has 14 amino acids. CDR1 LNHDA and CDR2 SQIVND come from the germline V gene (reference sequence). This chain's CDR3 is CASKAVLSGNTIYF. Incomplete CDR3 DNA: TGTGCCAGTAAGGCGGTACTCTCTGGAAACACC.

To note about this clone: The read ends 3 residues before the CDR3 terminus; that terminus is restored from the germline J gene. This rearrangement joins TRBV7-8 to TRBJ1-4; D is ambiguous. The CDR3 runs 12 residues. Germline CDR1 SGHVS, CDR2 FQNEAQ. The part of the CDR3 DNA that was read is TGTGCCAGCAGCCCCGGGGATTCACCA. Protein product: CASSPGDSP. The CDR3 as a whole reads CASSPGDSPLFF.

This chain's CDR3 is CASTGQGVSPLHF. The CDR3 DNA, read in part, is TGTGCCAGTACGGGACAGGGGGTGTCACCC. The chain is built from TRBV19 and TRBJ1-6; 11 bases agree with TRBD1. Read coverage stops 3 residues before the CDR3 terminus; the germline J gene supplies the remainder. Trimming at V came to 7 bases and at J to 10 bases, leaving 3 bases not matched to a gene. The CDR3 has 13 residues. Germline V gene data show CDR1 as LNHDA and CDR2 as SQIVND (reference sequence).

Points on this clone: The read finishes 3 residues shy of the CDR3 end, and the germline J gene is used to complete it. The rearrangement uses TRBV19 and TRBJ1-5, with D perhaps TRBD1 (6 bases). The V gene's germline CDR1 is LNHDA and CDR2 SQIVND (reference sequence). Trimming removed 5 bases at V and 1 base at J, with 15 bases between. The CDR3 is made up of 16 amino acids. This CDR3 is CASSGNRVVSNQPQHF. CDR3 DNA (partial): TGTGCCAGTAGTGGAAACAGGGTAGTCAGCAATCAGCCC.

About this clone: The CDR3 goes on 3 residues after the read ends, and that part is filled in from the germline J gene. The rearrangement links TRBV18 to TRBJ2-4, with 7 bases matching TRBD2. Looked up from germline, CDR1 is KGHSH and CDR2 is LQKENI. This CDR3 region has 15 residues. The CDR3 loop is CASSPRQEGDYGQYF. The sequenced CDR3 bases are TGTGCCAGCTCACCACGTCAGGAAGGGGACTATGGT.

Concerning this clone itself: The CDR3 goes on 3 residues after the read ends, and that part is filled in from the germline J gene. This chain links TRBV6-1 with TRBJ1-1, with D unclear. The CDR3 covers 16 residues. V lost 2 bases to trimming and J lost 3 bases, with 16 bases between them. The germline CDR1 and CDR2 sequences are MNHNS and SASEGT. The covered CDR3 bases are TGTGCCAGCAGTGAATTGGCCGCCCGTCCCTACACTGAA. Translated, it gives CASSELAARPYTE. In full, the CDR3 reads CASSELAARPYTEAFF.